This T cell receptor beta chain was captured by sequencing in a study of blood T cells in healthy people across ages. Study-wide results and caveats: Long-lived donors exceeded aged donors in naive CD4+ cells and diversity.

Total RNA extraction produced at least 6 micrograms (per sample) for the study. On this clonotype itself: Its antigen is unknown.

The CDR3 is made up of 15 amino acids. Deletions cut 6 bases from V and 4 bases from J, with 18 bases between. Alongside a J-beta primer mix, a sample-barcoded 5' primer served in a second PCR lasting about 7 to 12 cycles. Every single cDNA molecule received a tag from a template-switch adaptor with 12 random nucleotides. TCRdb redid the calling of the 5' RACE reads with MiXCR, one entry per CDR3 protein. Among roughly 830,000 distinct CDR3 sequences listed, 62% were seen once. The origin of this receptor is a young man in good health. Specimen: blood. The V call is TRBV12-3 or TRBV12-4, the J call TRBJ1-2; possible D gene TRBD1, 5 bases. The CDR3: CASRGVGKEGYGYTF. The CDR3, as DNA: TGTGCCAGCAGGGGGGTGGGGAAGGAAGGCTATGGCTACACCTTC.